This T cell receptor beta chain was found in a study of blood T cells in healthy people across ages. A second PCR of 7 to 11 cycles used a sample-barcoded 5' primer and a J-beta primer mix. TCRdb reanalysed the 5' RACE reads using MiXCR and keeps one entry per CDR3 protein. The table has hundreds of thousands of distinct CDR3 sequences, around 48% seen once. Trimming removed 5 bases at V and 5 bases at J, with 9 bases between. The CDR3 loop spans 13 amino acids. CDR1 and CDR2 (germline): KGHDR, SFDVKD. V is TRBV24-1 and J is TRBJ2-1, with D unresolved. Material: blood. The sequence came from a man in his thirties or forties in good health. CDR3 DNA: TGTGCCACCAGTGTACCGTTCGACAATGAGCAGTTCTTC. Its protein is CATSVPFDNEQFF.